A few counts support the clone carrying this T cell receptor beta chain. Its target is not known. At the DNA level, this CDR3 is encoded by other sequences in the same sample as well. The data originate from a study of Ad26.COV2.S vaccination and SARS-CoV-2 variants. Whole-study context: Ad26.COV2.S shots went into the muscle once or twice, 56 days apart.

Between the trimmed V and J ends, which lost 0 bases and 4 bases, there was a span of 6 bases. From germline, CDR1 is LGHDT and CDR2 YNNKEL (reference sequence). The CDR3 runs to 13 residues. Generated by immunoSEQ multiplex PCR, the TCRdb table keeps only in-frame clones and is missing some. The sample lists roughly 700,000 clones; roughly 90% were seen once. Whole-study findings and limits: There was reportedly substantial breadth in spike-specific CD8+ and CD4+ T cell responses after vaccination.

Treatment specified: roughly 19 received Ad26.COV2.S at low or high dose, single or two shots; about 5 received placebo; per-sample allocation not given. Samples came from day 63 after the first vaccine or placebo injection. The sample came from a Boston adult aged 18-55 years. The study used a vaccine consisting of an Ad26 vector that expressed Wuhan-strain SARS-CoV-2 spike. This rearrangement joins TRBV3-1 (or the pseudogene TRBV3-2) to TRBJ1-1, with a weak D call TRBD1 (5 bases). The clonotype comes from a person aged 18 to 65 who received the Ad26.COV2.S COVID-19 vaccine or a placebo. The sequenced sample was peripheral blood, obtained in a trial of Ad26.COV2.S vaccine versus placebo. CDR3 amino acids: CASSQDRGTEAFF. CDR3 nucleotides: TGTGCCAGCAGCCAAGATAGGGGCACTGAAGCTTTCTTT.